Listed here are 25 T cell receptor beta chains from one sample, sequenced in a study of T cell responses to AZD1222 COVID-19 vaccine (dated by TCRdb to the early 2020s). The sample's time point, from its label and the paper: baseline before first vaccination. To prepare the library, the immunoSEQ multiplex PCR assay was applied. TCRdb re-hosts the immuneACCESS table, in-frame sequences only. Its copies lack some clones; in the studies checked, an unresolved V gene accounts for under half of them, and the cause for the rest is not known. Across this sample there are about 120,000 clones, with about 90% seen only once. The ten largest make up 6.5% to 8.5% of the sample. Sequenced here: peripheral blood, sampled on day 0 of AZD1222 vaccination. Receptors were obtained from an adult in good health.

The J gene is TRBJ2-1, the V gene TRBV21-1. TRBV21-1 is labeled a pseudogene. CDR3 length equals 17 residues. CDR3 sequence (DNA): TGTGCCAGCAGCAAAACAGTAAAGGGTATGGTTAAAGATGAGCAGTTCTTC. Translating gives CASSKTVKGMVKDEQFF.

CDR3 nucleotide sequence: TGCGCCAGCCGGGAGTTCGCGAACACCGGGGAGCTGTTTTTT. Encoded protein: CASREFANTGELFF. The chain combines TRBV10-2 with TRBJ2-2; perhaps TRBD2 as D (6 bases). V was shortened by 8 bases and J by 0 bases, with 10 bases between the two germline ends. Per germline, CDR1 WSHSY and CDR2 SAAADI. The CDR3 runs to 14 residues.

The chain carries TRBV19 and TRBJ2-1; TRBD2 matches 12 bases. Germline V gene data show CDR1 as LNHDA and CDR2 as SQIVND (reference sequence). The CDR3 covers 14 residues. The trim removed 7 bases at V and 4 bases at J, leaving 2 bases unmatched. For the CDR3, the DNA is TGTGCCAGTACACTAGCGGGGGGATACAATGAGCAGTTCTTC. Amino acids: CASTLAGGYNEQFF.

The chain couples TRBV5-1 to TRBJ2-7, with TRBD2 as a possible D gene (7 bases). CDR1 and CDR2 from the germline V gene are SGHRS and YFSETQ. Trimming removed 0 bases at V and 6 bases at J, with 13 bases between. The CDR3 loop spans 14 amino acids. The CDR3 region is CASSLEGGASEQYF. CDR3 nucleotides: TGCGCCAGCAGCTTGGAAGGGGGGGCATCCGAGCAGTACTTC.

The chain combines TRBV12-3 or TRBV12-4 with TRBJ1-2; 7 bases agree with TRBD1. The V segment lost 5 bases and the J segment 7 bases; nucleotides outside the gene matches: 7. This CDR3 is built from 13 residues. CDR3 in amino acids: CASSARQGSGYTF. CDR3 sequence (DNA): TGTGCCAGCAGTGCACGACAGGGTAGTGGCTACACCTTC.

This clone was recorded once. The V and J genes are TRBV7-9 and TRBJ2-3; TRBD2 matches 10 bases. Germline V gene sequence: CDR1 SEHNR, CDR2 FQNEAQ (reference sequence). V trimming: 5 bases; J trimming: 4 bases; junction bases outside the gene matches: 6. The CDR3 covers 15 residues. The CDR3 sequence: CASSPSGSDADTQYF. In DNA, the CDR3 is TGTGCCAGCAGCCCTAGCGGGAGTGATGCAGATACGCAGTATTTT.

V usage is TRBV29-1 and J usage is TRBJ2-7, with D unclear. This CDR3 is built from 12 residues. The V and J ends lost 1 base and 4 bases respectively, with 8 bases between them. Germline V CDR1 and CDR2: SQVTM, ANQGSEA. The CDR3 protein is CSVEVQDYEQYF. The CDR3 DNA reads TGCAGCGTTGAAGTCCAGGATTACGAGCAGTACTTC.

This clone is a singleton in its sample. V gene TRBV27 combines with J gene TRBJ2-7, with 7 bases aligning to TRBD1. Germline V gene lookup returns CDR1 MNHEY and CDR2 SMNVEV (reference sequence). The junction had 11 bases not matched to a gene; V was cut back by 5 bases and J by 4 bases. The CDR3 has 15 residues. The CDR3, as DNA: TGTGCCAGCAGTCCCCATACAGGGGCGCCTTACGAGCAGTACTTC. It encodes CASSPHTGAPYEQYF.

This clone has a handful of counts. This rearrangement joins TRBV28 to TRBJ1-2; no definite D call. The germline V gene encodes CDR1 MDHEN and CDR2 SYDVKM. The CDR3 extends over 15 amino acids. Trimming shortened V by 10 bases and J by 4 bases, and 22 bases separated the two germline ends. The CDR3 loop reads CATYSPGRSFYGYTF. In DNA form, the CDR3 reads TGTGCCACCTACTCCCCGGGTCGAAGCTTCTATGGCTACACCTTC.

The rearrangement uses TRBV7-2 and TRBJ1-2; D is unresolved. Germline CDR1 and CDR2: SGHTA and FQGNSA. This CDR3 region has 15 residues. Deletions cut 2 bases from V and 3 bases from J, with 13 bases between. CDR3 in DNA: TGTGCCAGCAGCTTAATTGTAGGAGGGCACTATGGCTACACCTTC. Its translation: CASSLIVGGHYGYTF.

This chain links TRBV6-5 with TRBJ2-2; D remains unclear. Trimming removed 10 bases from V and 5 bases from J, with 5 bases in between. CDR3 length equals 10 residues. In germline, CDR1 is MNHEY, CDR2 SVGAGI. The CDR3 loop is CATYTGELFF. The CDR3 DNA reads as TGTGCCACTTATACCGGGGAGCTGTTTTTT.

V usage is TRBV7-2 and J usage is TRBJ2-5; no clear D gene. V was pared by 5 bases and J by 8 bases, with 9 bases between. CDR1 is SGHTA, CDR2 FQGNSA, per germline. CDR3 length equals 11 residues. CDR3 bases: TGTGCCAGCAGCGATCGCAAAACCCAGTACTTC. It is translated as CASSDRKTQYF.

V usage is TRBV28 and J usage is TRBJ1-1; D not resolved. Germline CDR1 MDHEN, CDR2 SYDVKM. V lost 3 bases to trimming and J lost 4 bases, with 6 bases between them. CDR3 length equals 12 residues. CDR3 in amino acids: CASSLGFTEAFF. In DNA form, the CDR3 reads TGTGCCAGCAGTTTGGGGTTCACTGAAGCTTTCTTT.

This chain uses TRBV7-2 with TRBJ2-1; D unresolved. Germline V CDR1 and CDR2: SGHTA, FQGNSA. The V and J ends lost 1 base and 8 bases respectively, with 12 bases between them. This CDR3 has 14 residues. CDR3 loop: CASSLVGEMYEQFF. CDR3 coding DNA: TGTGCCAGCAGCTTAGTAGGTGAAATGTATGAGCAGTTCTTC.

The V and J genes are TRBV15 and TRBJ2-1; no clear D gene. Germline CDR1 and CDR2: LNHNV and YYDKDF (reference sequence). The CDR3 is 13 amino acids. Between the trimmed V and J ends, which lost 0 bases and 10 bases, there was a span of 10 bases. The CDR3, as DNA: TGTGCCACCAGCAGAGATCGGGTGTTCGAGCAGTTCTTC. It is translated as CATSRDRVFEQFF.

As DNA, the CDR3 is TGTGCCAGCAGCTCCACTCAGGGACAGGGGCACGGGGAGCTGTTTTTT. It codes for CASSSTQGQGHGELFF. The V call is TRBV11-1, the J call TRBJ2-2; TRBD1 agrees at 10 bases. Germline CDR1 SGHAT, CDR2 FQDESV (reference sequence). The CDR3 is 16 residues long. Trimming at V came to 4 bases and at J to 7 bases, leaving 9 bases not matched to a gene.

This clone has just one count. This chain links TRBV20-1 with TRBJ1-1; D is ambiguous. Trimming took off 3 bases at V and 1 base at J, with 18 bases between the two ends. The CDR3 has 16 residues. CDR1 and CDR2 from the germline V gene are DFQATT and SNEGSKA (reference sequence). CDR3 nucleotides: TGCAGTGCTAGTCCTCCGGTCCGTGTGGGGAACACTGAAGCTTTCTTT. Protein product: CSASPPVRVGNTEAFF.

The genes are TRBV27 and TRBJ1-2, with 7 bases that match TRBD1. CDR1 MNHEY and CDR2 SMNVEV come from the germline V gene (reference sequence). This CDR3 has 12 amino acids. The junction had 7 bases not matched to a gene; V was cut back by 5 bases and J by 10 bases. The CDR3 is CASSLDRRVYTF. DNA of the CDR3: TGTGCCAGCAGTCTGGACAGGAGGGTCTACACCTTC.

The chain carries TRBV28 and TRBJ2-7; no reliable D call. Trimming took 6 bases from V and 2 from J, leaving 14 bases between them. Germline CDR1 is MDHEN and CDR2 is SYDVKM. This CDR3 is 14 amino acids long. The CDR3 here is CASRKDGPTYEQYF. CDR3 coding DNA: TGTGCCAGCAGGAAGGACGGACCCACCTACGAGCAGTACTTC.

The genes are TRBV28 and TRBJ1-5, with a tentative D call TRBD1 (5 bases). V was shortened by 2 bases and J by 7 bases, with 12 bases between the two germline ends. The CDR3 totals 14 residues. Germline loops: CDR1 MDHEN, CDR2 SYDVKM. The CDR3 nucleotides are TGTGCCAGCAGTTTAAGGGGAAGTAACCAGCCCCAGCATTTT. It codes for CASSLRGSNQPQHF. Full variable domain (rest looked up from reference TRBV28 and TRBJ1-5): DVKVTQSSRYLVKRTGEKVFLECVQDMDHENMFWYRQDPGLGLRLIYFSYDVKMKEKGDIPEGYSVSREKKERFSLILESASTNQTSMYLCASSLRGSNQPQHFGDGTRLSIL.

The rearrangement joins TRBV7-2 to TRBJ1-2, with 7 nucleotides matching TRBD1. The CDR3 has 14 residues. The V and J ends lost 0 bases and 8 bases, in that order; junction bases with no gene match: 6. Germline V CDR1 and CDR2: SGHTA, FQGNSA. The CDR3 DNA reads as TGTGCCAGCAGCTTAGCTGGGCAGGGGGGCGGCTACACCTTC. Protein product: CASSLAGQGGGYTF.

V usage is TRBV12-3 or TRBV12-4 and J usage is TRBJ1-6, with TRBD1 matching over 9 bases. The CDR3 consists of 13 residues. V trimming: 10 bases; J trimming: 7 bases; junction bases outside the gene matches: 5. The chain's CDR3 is CATRTGENSPLHF. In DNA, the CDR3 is TGTGCCACCCGGACAGGGGAAAATTCACCCCTCCACTTT.

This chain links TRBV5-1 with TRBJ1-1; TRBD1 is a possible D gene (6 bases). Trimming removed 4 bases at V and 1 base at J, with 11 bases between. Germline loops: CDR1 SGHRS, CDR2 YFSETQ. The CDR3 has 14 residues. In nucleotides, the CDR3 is TGCGCCAGCAGCAACGGACAGCCGAACACTGAAGCTTTCTTT. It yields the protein CASSNGQPNTEAFF.

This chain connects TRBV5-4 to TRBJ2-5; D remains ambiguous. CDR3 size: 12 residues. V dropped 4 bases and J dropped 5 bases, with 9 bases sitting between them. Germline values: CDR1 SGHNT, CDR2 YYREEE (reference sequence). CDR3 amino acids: CASSKSEETQYF. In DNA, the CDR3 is TGTGCCAGCAGCAAGAGCGAGGAGACCCAGTACTTC.

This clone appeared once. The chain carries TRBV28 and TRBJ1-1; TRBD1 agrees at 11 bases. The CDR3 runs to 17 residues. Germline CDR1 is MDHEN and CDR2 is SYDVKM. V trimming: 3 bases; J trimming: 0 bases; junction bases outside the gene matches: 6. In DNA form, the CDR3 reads TGTGCCAGCAGTTTCCCGGGACAGGGGGAGGTGAACACTGAAGCTTTCTTT. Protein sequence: CASSFPGQGEVNTEAFF.